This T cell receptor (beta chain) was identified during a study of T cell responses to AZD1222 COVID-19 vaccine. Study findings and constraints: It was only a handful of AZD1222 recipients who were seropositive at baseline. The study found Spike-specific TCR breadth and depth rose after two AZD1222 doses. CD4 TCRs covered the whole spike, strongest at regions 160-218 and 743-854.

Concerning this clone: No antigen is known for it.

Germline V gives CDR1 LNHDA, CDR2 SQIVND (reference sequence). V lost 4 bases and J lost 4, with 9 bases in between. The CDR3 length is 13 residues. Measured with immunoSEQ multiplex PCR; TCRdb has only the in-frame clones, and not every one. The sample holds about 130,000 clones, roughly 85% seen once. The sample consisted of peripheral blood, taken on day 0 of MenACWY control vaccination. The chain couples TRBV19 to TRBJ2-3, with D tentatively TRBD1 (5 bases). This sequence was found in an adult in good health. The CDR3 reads CASSTGWADTQYF. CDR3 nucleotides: TGTGCCAGTAGTACAGGGTGGGCAGATACGCAGTATTTT.